Listed below are T cell receptor beta chains from one sample, sequenced in a study of CD8 T cells in ankylosing spondylitis. Via MiXCR, TCRdb re-called the 5' RACE reads, giving one row per CDR3 protein. The sample has 470,000 or so distinct CDR3 sequences, roughly a quarter seen once. The sample consisted of blood, either unsorted or a sorted T cell fraction (not recorded which). These receptors came from a male donor with ankylosing spondylitis. Each CDR3 is given with its conserved first and last residue. The D gene is left open where the match is weak. Size tells how often a clone was seen (once, few, many) or the class of an expanded clone, and some rows leave it out.

TRBV12-3/TRBV12-4	.	TRBJ2-2	TRBD2	TGTGCCAGCAGTGCCAGCGGGAGAACCGGGGAGCTGTTTTTT	CASSASGRTGELFF
TRBV20-1	.	TRBJ1-6	.	TGCAGTGTGAGAACAGGGAGAGATTCACCCCTCCACTTT	CSVRTGRDSPLHF
TRBV2	few	TRBJ2-1	.	TGTGCCAGCAGACCCGACCGGTATGAGCAGTTCTTC	CASRPDRYEQFF
TRBV6-1	few	TRBJ1-6	TRBD1	TGTGCCAGCAGACAGACAGGGGTTAATTCACCCCTCCACTTT	CASRQTGVNSPLHF
TRBV5-1	few	TRBJ2-1	.	TGCGCCAGCAGCTTGGGGGCCCGTTTAAATGAGCAGTTCTTC	CASSLGARLNEQFF
TRBV3-1	.	TRBJ2-1	.	TGTGCCAGCAGCCAAGTTTCCCGAGCGCCCCTCTCCTACAATGAGCAGTTCTTC	CASSQVSRAPLSYNEQFF
TRBV27	.	TRBJ2-5	.	TGTGCCAGCACTCCCACCCCCTTATCGGGGGAGTTGTTGGGTATAGAGACCCAGTACTTC	CASTPTPLSGELLGIETQYF
TRBV7-2	.	TRBJ2-1	TRBD2	TGTGCCAGCAGCTTAGTTGGACTAGCGGGAGTGGGGGAGCAGTTCTTC	CASSLVGLAGVGEQFF
TRBV4-1	.	TRBJ1-6	.	TGCGCCAGCAGCCAAGATCCGCTAAGCTCCTATAATTCACCCCTCCACTTT	CASSQDPLSSYNSPLHF
TRBV20-1	few	TRBJ2-3	.	TGCAGTGCATTAAAATCCCTCGGAGGGCCCGCCGGAGATACGCAGTATTTT	CSALKSLGGPAGDTQYF
TRBV11-1	.	TRBJ2-1	TRBD1	TGTGCCAGCAGCTTAGTGGGCAGGGGGTTGAGCTCCTACAATGAGCAGTTCTTC	CASSLVGRGLSSYNEQFF
TRBV5-1	.	TRBJ2-3	TRBD2	TGCGCCAGCAGCTTGGAGTCGGGAGGGATGGCAGATACGCAGTATTTT	CASSLESGGMADTQYF
TRBV10-2	.	TRBJ2-6	TRBD2	TGCGCCAGCAGGGGACTAGCGGGTCCGTCTGGGGCCAACGTCCTGACTTTC	CASRGLAGPSGANVLTF
TRBV5-1	few	TRBJ1-1	.	TGCGCCAGCAGCTTGAGCAGGGACACCACCTGGAACACTGAAGCTTTCTTT	CASSLSRDTTWNTEAFF
TRBV20-1	.	TRBJ2-5	TRBD2	TGCAGTGCTAGGTGGCTAGCGGGAGTTGAGACCCAGTACTTC	CSARWLAGVETQYF
TRBV3-1	.	TRBJ2-3	.	TGTGCCAGCAGCCAAGATCTGGCCAGACAAGATACGCAGTATTTT	CASSQDLARQDTQYF
TRBV6-2/TRBV6-3	few	TRBJ2-1	.	TGTGCCAGCAGTTACTCTCTAAAAGGTTACAATGAGCAGTTCTTC	CASSYSLKGYNEQFF
TRBV12-3/TRBV12-4	few	TRBJ1-1	.	TGTGCCAGCAGGTCGGGACACGGGATCTGGAACACTGAAGCTTTCTTT	CASRSGHGIWNTEAFF
TRBV24-1	.	TRBJ2-3	.	TGTGCCACCTCCTCAGGTGGGGCCGATACGCAGTATTTT	CATSSGGADTQYF
TRBV10-2	.	TRBJ1-1	.	TGCGCCAGCAGTGACCTCAAAACAGGGTTCACTGAAGCTTTCTTT	CASSDLKTGFTEAFF
TRBV10-3	.	TRBJ2-1	.	TGTGCCATCACCCACATAGGTTACAATGAGCAGTTCTTC	CAITHIGYNEQFF
TRBV3-1	.	TRBJ1-1	.	TGTGCCAGCACCTCGGGAGGGTGGGACACTGAAGCTTTCTTT	CASTSGGWDTEAFF
TRBV7-2	.	TRBJ2-1	TRBD1	TGTGCCAGCAGCTTAGACAGGGGGGTCGAGCAGTTCTTC	CASSLDRGVEQFF
TRBV5-1	few	TRBJ2-2	.	TGCGCCAGCAGCACGGAATTGGGACCCGGGGAGCTGTTTTTT	CASSTELGPGELFF
TRBV5-1	few	TRBJ2-4	TRBD2	TGCGCCAGCAGCTCCTCCGGGACTAGCGGCTGGGCGTACTTC	CASSSSGTSGWAYF
TRBV20-1	.	TRBJ2-5	.	TGCAGTGCTAAGGACCTGTACCAAGAGACCCAGTACTTC	CSAKDLYQETQYF
TRBV7-9	few	TRBJ1-5	TRBD1	TGTGCCAGCAGCCCCGGGACAGCGTATAGCAATCAGCCCCAGCATTTT	CASSPGTAYSNQPQHF
TRBV9	few	TRBJ2-3	.	TGTGCCAGCAGCGTCAGCGGCAGCACAGATACGCAGTATTTT	CASSVSGSTDTQYF
TRBV12-3/TRBV12-4	.	TRBJ1-3	.	TGTGCCAGCAGTTTAGTGACTGGAAACACCATATATTTT	CASSLVTGNTIYF
TRBV6-1	.	TRBJ2-7	.	TGTGCCAGCAGTAGGGAGGCGGGAAGAGCCTACGAGCAGTACTTC	CASSREAGRAYEQYF
TRBV3-1	.	TRBJ2-2	.	TGTGCCAGCAGCCAGGGGGGATACGGGGAGCTGTTTTTT	CASSQGGYGELFF
TRBV18	.	TRBJ2-2	.	TGTGCCAGCTCACCAGAGGGGACCGGGGAGCTGTTTTTT	CASSPEGTGELFF
TRBV27	.	TRBJ1-6	TRBD1	TGTGCCAGCAGCCGAAATACGCAGACAGGGAGGAATTCACCCCTCCACTTT	CASSRNTQTGRNSPLHF
TRBV7-2	few	TRBJ2-1	.	TGTGCCAGCAGCTCCCAGGGAGAAGTAGGTCTTGAGCAGTTCTTC	CASSSQGEVGLEQFF
TRBV5-1	.	TRBJ1-6	TRBD1	TGCGCCAGCAGCAGGGGACAGCCGAATTCACCCCTCCACTTT	CASSRGQPNSPLHF
TRBV6-5	few	TRBJ2-2	TRBD2	TGTGCCAGCAGTTACCGCACGGGGGGCACCGGGGAGCTGTTTTTT	CASSYRTGGTGELFF
TRBV5-1	.	TRBJ2-6	.	TGCGCCAGCAGCTTGGCCAACAGGACTGGGGCCAACGTCCTGACTTTC	CASSLANRTGANVLTF
TRBV12-3/TRBV12-4	.	TRBJ1-2	.	TGTGCCAGCAGTTTATGGAGCAGGGCGGCTAACTATGGCTACACCTTC	CASSLWSRAANYGYTF
TRBV12-3/TRBV12-4	.	TRBJ1-1	TRBD1	TGTGCCAGCAGTTTCCGGGACAGGGTTTCTGAAGCTTTCTTT	CASSFRDRVSEAFF
TRBV5-1	.	TRBJ2-1	.	TGCGCCAGCAGCTTCGAGGGTCCCTCCTACAATGAGCAGTTCTTC	CASSFEGPSYNEQFF
TRBV30	few	TRBJ1-1	.	TGTGCCTGCAACAGGGAAAACACTGAAGCTTTCTTT	CACNRENTEAFF
TRBV7-9	few	TRBJ2-3	.	TGTGCCAGCAGCTCCCGACGCCGTACAGATACGCAGTATTTT	CASSSRRRTDTQYF
TRBV15	.	TRBJ2-1	.	TGTGCCACCAGCGGTGCTAGGACGAGCCTTTCCTACAATGAGCAGTTCTTC	CATSGARTSLSYNEQFF
TRBV15	few	TRBJ1-5	.	TGTGCCACCAGCAGAGATGGGATTAGCAATCAGCCCCAGCATTTT	CATSRDGISNQPQHF
TRBV5-1	.	TRBJ2-3	.	TGCGCCAGCAGCCCTGGTGCAGGGGACAGCACAGATACGCAGTATTTT	CASSPGAGDSTDTQYF